The clone carrying this T cell receptor (beta chain) was seen just once. Its antigen is unidentified. This entry comes from a study of cytomegalovirus exposure and HLA in healthy donors. CDR1 and CDR2 (germline): KGHSH, LQKENI. The CDR3 sequence is 15 residues long. The J segment lost 4 bases and the V segment lost 3 bases, leaving 9 bases of the junction unmatched. Use of 60 Vbeta and 13 Jbeta primers characterized the PCR. Sequencing used immunoSEQ multiplex PCR; TCRdb keeps in-frame clones, though not all of them. This sample carries 50,000 or so clones, roughly 76% of them seen once, and the ten largest clones take 2.5% to 3%. General study points: Overall, around 160 TCR beta chains were annotated as cytomegalovirus-associated. It was reportedly the case that the classifier diagnosed cytomegalovirus status with high specificity and sensitivity. Among the most significant clusters, several appeared linked to common viral pathogens in a later analysis.

The sequencing sample was made of PBMCs. This rearrangement joins TRBV18 to TRBJ2-7; 7 bases are a match to TRBD1. This clonotype was sampled from a woman aged 40-49 years in good health and CMV-seropositive. CDR3 sequence (DNA): TGTGCCAGCTCACCGGGACAGCCTACGAGTTACGAGCAGTACTTC. It yields the protein CASSPGQPTSYEQYF.